Following are 27 T cell receptor beta chains from one sample sequenced in a study of cytomegalovirus exposure and HLA in healthy donors. Use of 60 Vbeta and 13 Jbeta primers characterized the PCR. Produced via immunoSEQ multiplex PCR; TCRdb's table is partial and in-frame only. The profile shows 100,000 to 150,000 clones, 70% to 85% of them singletons. Sample: PBMCs. These receptors were taken from a woman aged 45-60 years in good health and CMV-seronegative.

This chain links TRBV4-3 with TRBJ2-3; a weak D match, TRBD1 (6 bases). Looked up from germline, CDR1 is LGHNA and CDR2 is YSLEER. This CDR3 region has 14 residues. Trimming pared 0 bases from V and 6 bases from J, leaving 10 bases between. CDR3 sequence: CASSQDGGSDTQYF. Written as DNA, the CDR3 is TGCGCCAGCAGCCAAGATGGGGGCTCGGATACGCAGTATTTT.

This CDR3 is CASTHGLVYEQYF. For the CDR3, the DNA is TGTGCCAGCACCCACGGACTAGTCTACGAGCAGTACTTC. The genes are TRBV28 and TRBJ2-5; 7 bases line up with TRBD2. The DNA end is a closer match to TRBJ2-7, so the J assignment may be wrong. Germline V gene data show CDR1 as MDHEN and CDR2 as SYDVKM. This CDR3 spans 13 amino acids.

The chain has TRBV27 and TRBJ2-1; maybe TRBD1 (6 bases). Deletions cut 9 bases from V and 9 bases from J, with 18 bases between. Per the germline V gene, CDR1 is MNHEY and CDR2 is SMNVEV (reference sequence). The CDR3 runs 13 residues. The chain's CDR3 is CASAKSPGVEQFF. The CDR3 region has the DNA TGTGCCAGTGCTAAGTCCCCAGGGGTTGAGCAGTTCTTC.

The rearrangement links TRBV6-5 to TRBJ2-7, with D unclear. Looked up from germline, CDR1 is MNHEY and CDR2 is SVGAGI. Trimming took off 5 bases at V and 3 bases at J, with 11 bases between the two ends. The CDR3 covers 13 residues. This chain's CDR3 is CASSDFVSYEQYF. Written as DNA, the CDR3 is TGTGCCAGCAGTGATTTCGTTAGCTACGAGCAGTACTTC.

V is TRBV7-2 and J is TRBJ2-7; the match to TRBD1 covers 7 bases. Per germline, CDR1 SGHTA and CDR2 FQGNSA. The CDR3 runs to 14 residues. After removal of 5 bases from V and 12 bases from J, the junction contained 16 bases not matched to a gene. The CDR3 protein is CASSPPGTANGLYF. DNA for the CDR3: TGTGCCAGCAGCCCCCCCGGGACAGCCAATGGGTTGTACTTC.

As regards this clone: The same CDR3 arises from other DNA sequences in this sample as well. The chain links TRBV18 to TRBJ1-5; 11 nucleotides match TRBD1. Trimming removed 6 bases from V and 13 bases from J; junction bases left unmatched: 8. This CDR3 region has 13 residues. From germline, CDR1 is KGHSH and CDR2 LQKENI. The CDR3 region is CASSGQGDRPQHF. CDR3 DNA sequence: TGTGCCAGCTCGGGACAGGGGGATCGGCCTCAGCATTTT.

The chain has TRBV7-3 and TRBJ2-7, with TRBD2 identical over 13 bases. The CDR3 runs 16 residues. From germline, CDR1 is SGHTA and CDR2 FQGTGA. The trim removed 5 bases at V and 1 base at J, leaving 5 bases unmatched. The CDR3 DNA reads as TGTGCCAGCAGCGACGGACTAGCGGGAGCTTCCTACGAGCAGTACTTC. This gives the protein CASSDGLAGASYEQYF.

V is TRBV28 and J is TRBJ2-7, with 10 bases lining up with TRBD1. The V gene's germline CDR1 is MDHEN and CDR2 SYDVKM. The CDR3 spans 15 residues. The V and J ends lost 6 bases and 5 bases, in that order; junction bases with no gene match: 10. CDR3 sequence reads: CASRLTGTGVDEQYF. The CDR3, as DNA: TGTGCCAGCAGATTAACCGGGACAGGGGTAGACGAGCAGTACTTC.

The chain uses TRBV11-2 and TRBJ2-6, with D possibly TRBD1 on 6 matching bases. V dropped 5 bases and J dropped 1 base, with 15 bases sitting between them. There are 17 residues in the CDR3. Per the germline V gene, CDR1 is SGHAT and CDR2 is FQNNGV. The CDR3 loop is CASSPKEQGSGANVLTF. The CDR3 bases are TGTGCCAGCAGCCCGAAGGAGCAGGGGTCTGGGGCCAACGTCCTGACTTTC. Complete variable domain (other parts from reference TRBV11-2 and TRBJ2-6): EAGVAQSPRYKIIEKRQSVAFWCNPISGHATLYWYQQILGQGPKLLIQFQNNGVVDDSQLPKDRFSAERLKGVDSTLKIQPAKLEDSAVYLCASSPKEQGSGANVLTFGAGSRLTVL.

The chain uses TRBV5-1 and TRBJ2-1, with D perhaps matching TRBD2 (5 bases). V gave up 1 base and J gave up 5 bases, with 13 bases separating them. Germline V gives CDR1 SGHRS, CDR2 YFSETQ. The CDR3 length is 15 residues. The DNA of the CDR3 is TGCGCCAGCAGCTTGATGCTAGCATACGACAATGAGCAGTTCTTC. It encodes CASSLMLAYDNEQFF.

The chain recombines TRBV6-4 with TRBJ1-1; D unclear. Germline V gene sequence: CDR1 MRHNA, CDR2 SNTAGT. This CDR3 is 13 amino acids long. Trimming left V 4 bases short and J 3 bases short, with 9 bases between. The CDR3: CASSVTEHTEAFF. The CDR3 DNA sequence: TGTGCCAGCAGTGTAACAGAGCACACTGAAGCTTTCTTT.

The chain uses TRBV2 and TRBJ2-7, with 9 bases identical to TRBD2. Germline V gene lookup returns CDR1 SNHLY and CDR2 FYNNEI. V shed 11 bases and J 0 bases; nucleotides not matched to a gene: 14. This CDR3 contains 16 residues. CDR3 region: CASNLGREGLSYEQYF. Written as DNA, the CDR3 is TGTGCCTCGAACCTGGGGCGGGAGGGCCTCTCCTACGAGCAGTACTTC.

The V gene is TRBV28, the J gene TRBJ2-5, with unresolved D. The DNA end favors TRBJ2-7, so the J call may be wrong. The CDR3 length is 12 residues. Germline loops: CDR1 MDHEN, CDR2 SYDVKM. CDR3 residues: CASSLNVYEQYF. The CDR3 DNA is TGTGCCAGCAGTTTAAATGTCTACGAGCAGTACTTC.

The J gene is TRBJ2-1, the V gene TRBV5-4; 10 bases agree with TRBD1. Trimming took 4 bases from V and 0 from J; bases not matched to a gene: 10. The length of the CDR3 is 18 residues. Germline CDR1 is SGHNT and CDR2 is YYREEE (reference sequence). The chain's CDR3 is CASSTGQGSSSSYNEQFF. Written as DNA, the CDR3 is TGTGCCAGCAGCACGGGACAGGGGTCGTCGAGCTCCTACAATGAGCAGTTCTTC.

The genes are TRBV7-2 and TRBJ2-3, with 8 bases lining up with TRBD2. Germline V CDR1 and CDR2: SGHTA, FQGNSA. This CDR3 comprises 13 residues. Trimming removed 8 bases from V and 3 bases from J; junction bases left unmatched: 4. CDR3 DNA sequence: TGTGCCAGCCGGCGCGGGGGGACAGATACGCAGTATTTT. This sequence encodes CASRRGGTDTQYF.

This clone was seen a handful of times. V usage is TRBV5-1 and J usage is TRBJ2-7; 7 bases fit TRBD2. Per the germline V gene, CDR1 is SGHRS and CDR2 is YFSETQ. The CDR3 is 12 amino acids. V dropped 5 bases and J dropped 6; count of bases not matched to a gene: 5. The CDR3 loop reads CASRGGSFEQYF. The CDR3 DNA sequence: TGCGCCAGCAGAGGCGGGAGCTTCGAGCAGTACTTC.

The chain joins TRBV2 to TRBJ2-2, with D unresolved. V shed 7 bases and J shed 3 bases, with 6 bases lying between them. The germline CDR1 and CDR2 sequences are SNHLY and FYNNEI. This CDR3 region has 12 residues. CDR3 nucleotide sequence: TGTGCCAGCAATCGGGACACCGGGGAGCTGTTTTTT. It is translated as CASNRDTGELFF.

The rearrangement uses TRBV4-2 and TRBJ2-7; TRBD2 matches at 7 bases. Trimming at V came to 0 bases and at J to 3 bases, leaving 8 bases not matched to a gene. Germline lookup yields CDR1 LGHNA and CDR2 YNFKEQ. CDR3 size: 16 residues. CDR3 DNA sequence: TGTGCCAGCAGCCAAGATGGGGGGGAGGGCCTCTACGAGCAGTACTTC. Its translation: CASSQDGGEGLYEQYF.

The chain links TRBV7-3 to TRBJ2-2; 12 bases agree with TRBD1. The trim removed 1 base at V and 6 bases at J, leaving 3 bases unmatched. CDR1 and CDR2 from the germline V gene are SGHTA and FQGTGA. This CDR3 has 16 amino acids. Here the CDR3 reads CASSLMGQGAPGELFF. In nucleotides, the CDR3 is TGTGCCAGCAGCTTAATGGGACAGGGGGCCCCCGGGGAGCTGTTTTTT.

The V and J genes are TRBV30 and TRBJ2-5; tentatively, D is TRBD2 (6 bases). Near its end, the DNA agrees better with TRBJ2-7, so the J call may be wrong. The CDR3 has 13 amino acids. The germline CDR1 and CDR2 sequences are GTSNPN and SVGIG (reference sequence). CDR3 sequence (DNA): TGTGCATCCCACCGGGGGACCGCCTACGAGCAGTACTTC. This sequence encodes CASHRGTAYEQYF.

The chain is built from TRBV27 and TRBJ2-7, with D unclear. Germline CDR1 is MNHEY and CDR2 is SMNVEV (reference sequence). CDR3 length: 18 residues. With 5 bases removed from V and 2 bases from J, the gap between germline ends came to 25 bases. The CDR3 DNA sequence: TGTGCCAGCAGTGGGTCGAGCATCATCCCGGCACAGACCTACGAGCAGTACTTC. Its translation is CASSGSSIIPAQTYEQYF.

This clone occurred a few times. J is TRBJ2-2 and V is TRBV9; D call uncertain. V dropped 8 bases and J dropped 4 bases, with 6 bases sitting between them. The CDR3 extends over 11 amino acids. CDR1 SGDLS and CDR2 YYNGEE come from the germline V gene. CDR3 region: CARRTTGELFF. The CDR3 DNA follows: TGTGCCAGGAGAACCACCGGGGAGCTGTTTTTT.

This chain uses TRBV2 with TRBJ2-7; 11 bases line up with TRBD2. This CDR3 spans 17 amino acids. After removal of 3 bases from V and 2 bases from J, the junction contained 9 bases not matched to a gene. Germline CDR1 is SNHLY and CDR2 is FYNNEI. CDR3 sequence reads: CASSDGLLAGGTYEQYF. CDR3 DNA sequence: TGTGCCAGCAGTGATGGTTTGCTAGCGGGAGGAACCTACGAGCAGTACTTC.

This clone was seen only a few times. This rearrangement joins TRBV4-3 to TRBJ2-1, with TRBD2 matching 11 bases. The trim removed 0 bases at V and 0 bases at J, leaving 1 base unmatched. Per the germline V gene, CDR1 is LGHNA and CDR2 is YSLEER. This CDR3 has 17 residues. DNA of the CDR3: TGCGCCAGCAGCCAAGACCTAGCGGGGGGCTCCTACAATGAGCAGTTCTTC. It codes for CASSQDLAGGSYNEQFF.

The chain employs TRBV7-3 and TRBJ1-1; 9 nucleotides match TRBD1. J lost 1 base, V lost 3 bases, and 15 bases had no gene match. This CDR3 spans 19 amino acids. Germline V CDR1 and CDR2: SGHTA, FQGTGA. CDR3 loop: CASSFRGPGQGEGNTEAFF. CDR3 coding DNA: TGTGCCAGCAGCTTTAGAGGCCCGGGACAGGGAGAGGGGAACACTGAAGCTTTCTTT.

The chain combines TRBV5-6 with TRBJ1-3; TRBD1 matches 7 bases. The germline V gene encodes CDR1 SGHDT and CDR2 YYEEEE. This CDR3 is built from 14 residues. J lost 9 bases, V lost 2 bases, and 8 bases had no gene match. DNA of the CDR3: TGTGCCAGCAGCTTCAGGGGGATAGAGGGCACCATATATTTT. As protein: CASSFRGIEGTIYF.

The gene calls are TRBV27 and TRBJ2-7; 7 bases fit TRBD2. This CDR3 has 18 amino acids. V lost 2 bases, J lost 0 bases, and 13 bases stayed unmatched. CDR1 is MNHEY, CDR2 SMNVEV, per germline (reference sequence). In nucleotides, the CDR3 is TGTGCCAGCAGTTTAAGACCACCCCAAGCGGGAAACTCCTACGAGCAGTACTTC. Encoded protein: CASSLRPPQAGNSYEQYF.